Each of the 12 T cell receptor beta chains below was sequenced from the same sample in a study of early T cells in non-severe SARS-CoV-2 infection (dated by TCRdb to the early 2020s). Receptor libraries were prepared by 5' RACE. The reads were generated on a NextSeq 500. Clones were called with MiXCR by TCRdb after fastp trimmed the public reads at Q25, and only in-frame beta chains were retained. When rows share a CDR3 protein, they turn into one entry using the most common DNA and genes. The sample data list some 19,000 distinct CDR3 sequences, and around 4.4% of these were observed just once. The top ten constitute more than 7% of the sample. Input material: whole blood. These receptors all stem from an adult who was a healthcare worker with PCR-confirmed SARS-CoV-2 infection or an uninfected control (not recorded which).

This clonotype showed up many times. DNA of the CDR3: TGCAGCGTTGAGGGGCCGCCATCGGAAGGCTACACCTTC. As protein: CSVEGPPSEGYTF. The J gene is TRBJ1-2, the V gene TRBV29-1; D is possibly TRBD1 (5 bases). With 3 bases removed from V and 8 bases from J, the gap between germline ends came to 16 bases. CDR3 size: 13 residues. Germline assignment: CDR1 SQVTM and CDR2 ANQGSEA. Filled out from reference TRBV29-1 and TRBJ1-2, the complete variable domain reads SAVISQKPSRDICQRGTSLTIQCQVDSQVTMMFWYRQQPGQSLTLIATANQGSEATYESGFVIDKFPISRPNLTFSTLTVSNMSPEDSSIYLCSVEGPPSEGYTFGSGTRLTVV.

This chain connects TRBV4-1 to TRBJ2-6, with a tentative D call TRBD2 (5 bases). CDR1 is MGHRA and CDR2 is YSYEKL in the germline V gene. CDR3 length equals 17 residues. V was clipped by 3 bases and J by 3 bases, with 15 bases between them. CDR3 residues: CASSHTRSGSGANVLTF. The CDR3 DNA reads TGCGCCAGCAGCCACACCCGATCGGGGAGTGGGGCCAACGTCCTGACTTTC.

This clonotype was counted many times. The chain employs TRBV3-1 and TRBJ2-7; D is ambiguous. This CDR3 spans 11 amino acids. CDR1 LGHDT and CDR2 YNNKEL come from the germline V gene (reference sequence). The V end lost 5 bases, the J end lost 3 bases, and 5 bases lay between the germline ends. The CDR3 protein is CASSSFYEQYF. The CDR3 nucleotides are TGTGCCAGCAGCTCTTTCTACGAGCAGTACTTC.

This clonotype has at least ten counts. CDR3 bases: TGTGCCAGCAGTTTATCGAGGGACCGACGAGCTCATGAGCAGTTCTTC. This sequence encodes CASSLSRDRRAHEQFF. The chain links TRBV27 to TRBJ2-1, with D perhaps TRBD1 or TRBD2 (5 bases each). Trimming took off 0 bases at V and 8 bases at J, with 17 bases between the two ends. Germline V gives CDR1 MNHEY, CDR2 SMNVEV (reference sequence). The CDR3 length is 16 residues.

This clonotype was observed at least ten times. The rearrangement uses TRBV10-3 and TRBJ2-3; TRBD1 matches 8 bases. Trimming removed 6 bases from V and 8 bases from J; junction bases left unmatched: 13. The CDR3 has 15 amino acids. Germline V gene lookup returns CDR1 ENHRY and CDR2 SYGVKD. The CDR3 reads CAIRVRGHEVVTQYF. In DNA form, the CDR3 reads TGTGCCATCAGGGTCAGGGGGCATGAGGTAGTTACGCAGTATTTT.

This clonotype was picked up many times. The chain has TRBV10-3 and TRBJ2-3, with D possibly called TRBD1 or TRBD2 (5 bases each). The CDR3 length is 15 residues. Germline V CDR1 and CDR2: ENHRY, SYGVKD. Trimming removed 4 bases at V and 2 bases at J, with 13 bases between. The CDR3 loop reads CAISARGPPTDTQYF. CDR3 bases: TGTGCCATCAGTGCCCGGGGCCCGCCCACAGATACGCAGTATTTT.

This clonotype was seen many times. This chain links TRBV29-1 with TRBJ1-1; the D gene is possibly TRBD1 (6 bases). V lost 7 bases, J lost 6 bases, and 12 bases lay in between. CDR3 size: 11 residues. Germline CDR1 and CDR2: SQVTM and ANQGSEA. CDR3 region: CSAQGSAEAFF. The CDR3 DNA reads as TGCAGCGCACAGGGAAGCGCTGAAGCTTTCTTT.

In its sample, this clonotype was seen many times. The CDR3 nucleotides read TGTGCCAGCAGCCATAGCCGACAGGGTGGAGAGACCCAGTACTTC. Its protein is CASSHSRQGGETQYF. V usage is TRBV3-1 and J usage is TRBJ2-5, with 7 bases that match TRBD1. The V segment lost 3 bases and the J segment 4 bases; nucleotides outside the gene matches: 8. In germline, CDR1 is LGHDT, CDR2 YNNKEL (reference sequence). The CDR3 is 15 amino acids.

This clonotype has at least ten counts. The chain carries TRBV20-1 and TRBJ1-1; unclear D gene. CDR1 and CDR2 (germline): DFQATT, SNEGSKA (reference sequence). Trimming took off 5 bases at V and 4 bases at J, with 14 bases between the two ends. The CDR3 loop spans 13 amino acids. CDR3 residues: CSAHDGRVTEAFF. CDR3 bases: TGCAGTGCTCATGATGGAAGGGTCACTGAAGCTTTCTTT.

This clonotype was detected many times. The rearrangement uses TRBV6-2 or TRBV6-3 and TRBJ1-2; 9 bases agree with TRBD1. Germline V gene data show CDR1 as MNHEY and CDR2 as SVGEGT. V dropped 5 bases and J dropped 1; count of bases not matched to a gene: 8. This CDR3 region has 16 residues. The CDR3 DNA reads as TGTGCCAGCAGTCCCCCCGGGACAGGGAATAACTATGGCTACACCTTC. Its translation is CASSPPGTGNNYGYTF.

Ten or more counts support this clonotype. The chain recombines TRBV27 with TRBJ1-1; D is uncertain. This CDR3 has 13 residues. Trimming shortened V by 6 bases and J by 7 bases, and 15 bases separated the two germline ends. Germline loops: CDR1 MNHEY, CDR2 SMNVEV (reference sequence). CDR3 bases: TGTGCCAGCAGCCGAGCCACAGACCGTGAAGCTTTCTTT. This sequence encodes CASSRATDREAFF.

This clonotype appeared many times. The CDR3 DNA is TGTGCCAGCCGAAGGAACTATGGCTACACCTTC. Amino acids: CASRRNYGYTF. V is TRBV19 and J is TRBJ1-2; D is uncertain. The germline gives CDR1 LNHDA, CDR2 SQIVND (reference sequence). Trimming took 9 bases from V and 2 from J, leaving 7 bases between them. This CDR3 is 11 amino acids long.